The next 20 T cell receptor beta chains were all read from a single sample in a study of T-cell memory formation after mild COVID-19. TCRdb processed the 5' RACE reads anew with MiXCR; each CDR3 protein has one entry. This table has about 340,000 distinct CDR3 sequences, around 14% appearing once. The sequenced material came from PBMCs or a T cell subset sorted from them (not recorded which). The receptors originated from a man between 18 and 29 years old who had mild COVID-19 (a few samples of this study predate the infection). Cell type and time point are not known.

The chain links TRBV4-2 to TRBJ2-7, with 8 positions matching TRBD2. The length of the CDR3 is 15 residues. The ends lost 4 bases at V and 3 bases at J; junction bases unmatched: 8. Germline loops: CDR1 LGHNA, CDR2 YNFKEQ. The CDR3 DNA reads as TGTGCCAGCAGCCTCGGGACTAGGCCACTCTACGAGCAGTACGTC. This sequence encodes CASSLGTRPLYEQYV.

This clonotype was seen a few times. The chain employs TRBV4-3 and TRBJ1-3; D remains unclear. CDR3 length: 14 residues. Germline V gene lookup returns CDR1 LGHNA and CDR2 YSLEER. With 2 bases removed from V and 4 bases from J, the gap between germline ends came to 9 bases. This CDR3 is CASSQQIAGNTIYF. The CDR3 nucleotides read TGCGCCAGCAGCCAACAAATAGCCGGAAACACCATATATTTT.

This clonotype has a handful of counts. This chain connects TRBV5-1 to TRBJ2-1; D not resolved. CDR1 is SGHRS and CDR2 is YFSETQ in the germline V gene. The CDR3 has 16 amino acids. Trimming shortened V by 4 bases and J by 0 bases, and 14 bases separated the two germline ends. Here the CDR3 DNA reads TGCGCCAGCAGCCCACTCCTCTCGAGCTCCTACAATGAGCAGTTCTTC. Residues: CASSPLLSSSYNEQFF.

CDR3 protein: CATSRTGGTEAFF. The CDR3 DNA reads TGTGCCACCAGCAGGACAGGGGGCACTGAAGCTTTCTTT. The chain combines TRBV15 with TRBJ1-1; the match to TRBD1 covers 9 bases. This CDR3 spans 13 amino acids. Germline values: CDR1 LNHNV, CDR2 YYDKDF (reference sequence). The V segment lost 3 bases and the J segment 4 bases; nucleotides outside the gene matches: 0. Drawing the rest from reference TRBV15 and TRBJ1-1, the complete variable domain is DAMVIQNPRYQVTQFGKPVTLSCSQTLNHNVMYWYQQKSSQAPKLLFHYYDKDFNNEADTPDNFQSRRPNTSFCFLDIRSPGLGDTAMYLCATSRTGGTEAFFGQGTRLTVV.

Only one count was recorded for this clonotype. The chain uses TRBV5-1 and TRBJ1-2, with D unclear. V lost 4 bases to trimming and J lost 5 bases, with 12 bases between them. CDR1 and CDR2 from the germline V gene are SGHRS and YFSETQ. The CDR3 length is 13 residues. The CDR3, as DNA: TGCGCCAGCAGCCCGGGCTTGGAATATGGCTACACCTTC. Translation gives CASSPGLEYGYTF. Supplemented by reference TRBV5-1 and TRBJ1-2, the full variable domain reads KAGVTQTPRYLIKTRGQQVTLSCSPISGHRSVSWYQQTPGQGLQFLFEYFSETQRNKGNFPGRFSGRQFSNSRSEMNVSTLELGDSALYLCASSPGLEYGYTFGSGTRLTVV.

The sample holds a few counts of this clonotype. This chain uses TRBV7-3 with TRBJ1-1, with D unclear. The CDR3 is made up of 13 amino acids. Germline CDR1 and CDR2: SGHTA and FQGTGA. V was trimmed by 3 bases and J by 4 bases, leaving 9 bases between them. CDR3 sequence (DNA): TGTGCCAGCAGCTTTCGGCGGACCACTGAAGCTTTCTTT. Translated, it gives CASSFRRTTEAFF.

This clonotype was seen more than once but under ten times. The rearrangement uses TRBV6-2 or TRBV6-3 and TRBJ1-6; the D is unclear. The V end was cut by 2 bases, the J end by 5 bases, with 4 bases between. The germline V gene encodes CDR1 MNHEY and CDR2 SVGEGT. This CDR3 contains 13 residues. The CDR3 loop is CASSYRDNSPLHF. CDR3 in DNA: TGTGCCAGCAGTTACAGGGATAATTCACCCCTCCACTTT.

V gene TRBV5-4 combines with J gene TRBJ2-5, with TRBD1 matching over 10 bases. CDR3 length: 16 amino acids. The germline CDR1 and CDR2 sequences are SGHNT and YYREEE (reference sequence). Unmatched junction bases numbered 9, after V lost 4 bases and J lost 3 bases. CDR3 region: CASSPPPGQGKETQYF. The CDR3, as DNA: TGTGCCAGCAGCCCCCCGCCGGGACAGGGGAAAGAGACCCAGTACTTC. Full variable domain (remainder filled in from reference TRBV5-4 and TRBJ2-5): ETGVTQSPTHLIKTRGQQVTLRCSSQSGHNTVSWYQQALGQGPQFIFQYYREEENGRGNFPPRFSGLQFPNYSSELNVNALELDDSALYLCASSPPPGQGKETQYFGPGTRLLVL.

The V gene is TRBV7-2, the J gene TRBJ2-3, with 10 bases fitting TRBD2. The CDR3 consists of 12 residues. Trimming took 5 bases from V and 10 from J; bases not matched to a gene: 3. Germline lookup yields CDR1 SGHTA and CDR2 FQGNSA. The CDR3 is CASSDLAGAQYF. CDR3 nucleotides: TGTGCCAGCAGCGACCTAGCGGGAGCGCAGTATTTT.

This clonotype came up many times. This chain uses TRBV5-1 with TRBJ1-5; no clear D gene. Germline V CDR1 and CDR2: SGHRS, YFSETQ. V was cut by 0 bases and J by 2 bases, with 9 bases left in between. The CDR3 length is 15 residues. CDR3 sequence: CASSLGPEGNQPQHF. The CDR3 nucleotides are TGCGCCAGCAGCTTGGGGCCAGAAGGCAATCAGCCCCAGCATTTT.

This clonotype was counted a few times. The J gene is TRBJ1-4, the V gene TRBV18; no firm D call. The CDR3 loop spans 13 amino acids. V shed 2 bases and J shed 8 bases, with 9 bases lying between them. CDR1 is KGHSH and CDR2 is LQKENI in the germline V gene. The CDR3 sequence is CASSPGGWEKLFF. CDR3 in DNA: TGTGCCAGCTCACCAGGAGGTTGGGAAAAACTGTTTTTT.

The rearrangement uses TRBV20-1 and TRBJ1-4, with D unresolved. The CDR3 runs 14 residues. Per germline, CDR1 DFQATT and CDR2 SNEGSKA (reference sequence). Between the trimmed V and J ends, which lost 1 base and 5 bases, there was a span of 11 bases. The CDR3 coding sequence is TGCAGTGCTAGAGGGCCGGAGCTGAATGAAAAACTGTTTTTT. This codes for CSARGPELNEKLFF.

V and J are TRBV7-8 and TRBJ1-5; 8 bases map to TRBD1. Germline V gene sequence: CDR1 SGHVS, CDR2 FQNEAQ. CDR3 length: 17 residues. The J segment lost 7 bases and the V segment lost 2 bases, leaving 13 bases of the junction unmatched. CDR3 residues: CASSLSGQGELVQPQHF. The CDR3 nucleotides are TGTGCCAGCAGCTTATCCGGACAGGGTGAATTGGTGCAGCCCCAGCATTTT.

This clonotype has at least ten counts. CDR3 region: CASRERELNEKLFF. CDR3 DNA sequence: TGTGCCAGCAGAGAGAGGGAGCTTAACGAAAAACTGTTTTTT. This rearrangement joins TRBV6-6 to TRBJ1-4; D uncertain. The CDR3 has 14 amino acids. CDR1 MNHNY and CDR2 SVGAGI come from the germline V gene (reference sequence). V lost 6 bases and J 8 bases, leaving 16 bases between the germline ends.

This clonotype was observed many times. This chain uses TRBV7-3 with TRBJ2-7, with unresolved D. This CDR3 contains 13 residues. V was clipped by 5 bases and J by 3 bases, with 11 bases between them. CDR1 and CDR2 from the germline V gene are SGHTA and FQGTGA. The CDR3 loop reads CASSHADGYEQYF. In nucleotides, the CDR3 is TGTGCCAGCAGCCATGCGGACGGCTACGAGCAGTACTTC.

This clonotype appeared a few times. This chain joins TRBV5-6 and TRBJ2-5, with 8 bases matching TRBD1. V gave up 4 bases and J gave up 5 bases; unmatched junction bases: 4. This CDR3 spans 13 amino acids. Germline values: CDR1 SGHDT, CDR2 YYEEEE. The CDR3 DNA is TGTGCCAGCAGCGTGACAGGGGACGAGACCCAGTACTTC. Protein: CASSVTGDETQYF. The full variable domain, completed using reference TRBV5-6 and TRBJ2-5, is DAGVTQSPTHLIKTRGQQVTLRCSPKSGHDTVSWYQQALGQGPQFIFQYYEEEERQRGNFPDRFSGHQFPNYSSELNVNALLLGDSALYLCASSVTGDETQYFGPGTRLLVL.

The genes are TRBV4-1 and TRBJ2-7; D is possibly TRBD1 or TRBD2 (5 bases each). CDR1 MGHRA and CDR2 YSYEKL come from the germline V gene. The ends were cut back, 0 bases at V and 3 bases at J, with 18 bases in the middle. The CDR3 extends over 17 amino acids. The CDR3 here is CASSQDWGRLPYYEQYF. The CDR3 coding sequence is TGCGCCAGCAGCCAAGATTGGGGGAGACTCCCTTACTACGAGCAGTACTTC.

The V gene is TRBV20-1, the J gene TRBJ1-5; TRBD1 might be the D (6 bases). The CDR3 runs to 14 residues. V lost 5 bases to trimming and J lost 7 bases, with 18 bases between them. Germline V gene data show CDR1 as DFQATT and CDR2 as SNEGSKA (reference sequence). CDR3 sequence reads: CSAPLGGLGQPQHF. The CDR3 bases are TGCAGTGCTCCGCTCGGGGGGCTAGGGCAGCCCCAGCATTTT.

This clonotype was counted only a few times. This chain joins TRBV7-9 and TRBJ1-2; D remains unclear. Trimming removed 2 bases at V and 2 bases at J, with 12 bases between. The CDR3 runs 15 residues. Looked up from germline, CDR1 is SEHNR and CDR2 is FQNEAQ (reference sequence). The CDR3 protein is CASSLLTDGNYGYTF. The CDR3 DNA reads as TGTGCCAGCAGCTTATTGACGGACGGAAACTATGGCTACACCTTC.

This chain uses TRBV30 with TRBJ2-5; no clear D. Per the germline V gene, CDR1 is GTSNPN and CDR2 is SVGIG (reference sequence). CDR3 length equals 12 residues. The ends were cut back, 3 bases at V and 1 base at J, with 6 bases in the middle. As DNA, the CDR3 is TGTGCCTGGAGCGTCGGCCAAGAGACCCAGTACTTC. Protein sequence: CAWSVGQETQYF.